The source of this TCR beta chain is a study of metastatic and nonmetastatic thyroid tumors. Study-level information: It was across blood and tumor or nodule tissue from malignant and benign thyroid patients that repertoires were compared.

Study-level points and caveats: When malignant thyroid tumors were compared with benign nodules, TCR beta diversity was reportedly significantly higher in the malignant tumors. This held in both blood and tumor samples.

Thyroid surgery was preceded by no treatment in any patient. On this clone: Antigen: not known.

This CDR3 contains 14 residues. With V trimmed by 5 bases and J by 8 bases, 9 bases remained unmatched. Germline lookup yields CDR1 SGDLS and CDR2 YYNGEE. TCRdb reprocessed the PCR reads via MiXCR. The data show approximately 20,000 clones, approximately 35% seen once. This TCR was recovered from a female donor with papillary thyroid cancer or a benign thyroid nodule (not recorded which). Some clones in this sample may be carry-over from other donors' samples. The chain is built from TRBV9 and TRBJ1-4; TRBD1 agrees at 7 bases. The sample taken for sequencing was tumor tissue. The CDR3 spells CASSLRQGPEKLFF. CDR3 bases: TGTGCCAGCAGTTTGAGACAGGGACCGGAAAAACTGTTTTTT.